The 27 T cell receptor beta chains given below trace back to one sample, sequenced in a study of blood T cell repertoires in COVID-19. Method: immunoSEQ multiplex PCR; TCRdb's copy keeps in-frame clones and lacks some. The sample includes 270,000 or so clones, roughly 85% of them seen just once. Source material: peripheral blood. Receptor source: a woman younger than 45 with active or convalescent COVID-19.

This clone occurred once. The rearrangement links TRBV28 to TRBJ2-2, with TRBD1 matching 9 bases. Trimming cost V 5 bases and J 4 bases; bases outside gene matches: 5. This CDR3 is built from 15 residues. From germline, CDR1 is MDHEN and CDR2 SYDVKM. CDR3 nucleotides: TGTGCCAGCAGTCGGAACAGGGGGCCCACCGGGGAGCTGTTTTTT. This codes for CASSRNRGPTGELFF.

A note on this clone: At one end the junction does not follow the germline gene, possibly because of a read error. The chain recombines TRBV2 with TRBJ2-3; 10 bases align to TRBD2. Germline assignment: CDR1 SNHLY and CDR2 FYNNEI. CDR3 size: 15 residues. Written as DNA, the CDR3 is TGTGCCAGCAGTCAAGCGGGGGGGGGCACAGATACGCAGTATTTT. Its protein is CASSQAGGGTDTQYF. Complete variable domain (other parts from reference TRBV2 and TRBJ2-3): EPEVTQTPSHQVTQMGQEVILRCVPISNHLYFYWYRQILGQKVEFLVSFYNNEISEKSEIFDDQFSVERPDGSNFTLKIRSTKLEDSAMYFCASSQAGGGTDTQYFGPGTRLTVL.

The chain joins TRBV6-2 or TRBV6-3 to TRBJ1-5; no definite D call. This CDR3 spans 15 amino acids. Germline assignment: CDR1 MNHEY and CDR2 SVGEGT. Trimming took 4 bases from V and 2 from J, leaving 12 bases between them. DNA for the CDR3: TGTGCCAGCAGTTCCATCCTCCAGGGCAATCAGCCCCAGCATTTT. The encoded protein is CASSSILQGNQPQHF.

The chain combines TRBV5-5 with TRBJ2-7, with 9 bases that match TRBD2. The CDR3 length is 15 residues. V lost 0 bases to trimming and J lost 3 bases; unmatched junction nucleotides: 4. Germline CDR1 is SGHKS and CDR2 is YYEKEE (reference sequence). CDR3 amino acids: CASSLGLADYYEQYF. The CDR3 bases are TGTGCCAGCAGCTTGGGACTAGCGGATTACTACGAGCAGTACTTC. Full variable domain (remainder filled in from reference TRBV5-5 and TRBJ2-7): DAGVTQSPTHLIKTRGQQVTLRCSPISGHKSVSWYQQVLGQGPQFIFQYYEKEERGRGNFPDRFSARQFPNYSSELNVNALLLGDSALYLCASSLGLADYYEQYFGPGTRLTVT.

The rearrangement uses TRBV3-1 (or the pseudogene TRBV3-2) and TRBJ2-3, with D perhaps TRBD2 (5 bases). CDR1 and CDR2 from the germline V gene are LGHDT and YNNKEL (reference sequence). CDR3 length: 13 residues. V dropped 4 bases and J dropped 11 bases, with 16 bases sitting between them. CDR3 DNA: TGTGCCAGCAGCCTACAAGGAAGAGCGGTGCAGTATTTT. This encodes CASSLQGRAVQYF.

This rearrangement joins TRBV12-3 or TRBV12-4 to TRBJ2-5; D might be TRBD1 (5 bases). V lost 8 bases to trimming and J lost 4 bases, with 14 bases between them. The CDR3 consists of 13 residues. The chain's CDR3 is CASASEDTETQYF. CDR3 DNA: TGTGCCAGCGCATCCGAGGACACAGAGACCCAGTACTTC.

The J gene is TRBJ2-1, the V gene TRBV4-1; 8 bases are a match to TRBD1. V dropped 1 base and J dropped 5; count of bases not matched to a gene: 1. The CDR3 is 14 amino acids. Germline V gene data show CDR1 as MGHRA and CDR2 as YSYEKL. CDR3 in amino acids: CASSQGTGHNEQFF. The CDR3 region has the DNA TGCGCCAGCAGCCAAGGGACAGGGCACAATGAGCAGTTCTTC.

The V call is TRBV28, the J call TRBJ1-5, with TRBD1 matching 10 bases. Unmatched junction bases numbered 9, after V lost 6 bases and J lost 4 bases. Looked up from germline, CDR1 is MDHEN and CDR2 is SYDVKM. There are 16 residues in the CDR3. The CDR3 sequence is CASSIARTGGNQPQHF. The CDR3 DNA reads as TGTGCCAGCAGCATCGCCCGGACAGGGGGGAATCAGCCCCAGCATTTT.

The V gene is TRBV12-5, the J gene TRBJ1-6; TRBD1 might be the D (5 bases). The CDR3 consists of 17 residues. Germline values: CDR1 LGHNT, CDR2 FRNRAP. The V gene lost 3 bases and the J gene lost 9 bases, with 21 bases spanning the gap. CDR3 in amino acids: CASGFGGEVVVLSPLHF. The CDR3 coding sequence is TGTGCTAGTGGTTTTGGGGGGGAGGTGGTGGTACTTTCACCCCTCCACTTT. Full variable domain (rest looked up from reference TRBV12-5 and TRBJ1-6): DARVTQTPRHKVTEMGQEVTMRCQPILGHNTVFWYRQTMMQGLELLAYFRNRAPLDDSGMPKDRFSAEMPDATLATLKIQPSEPRDSAVYFCASGFGGEVVVLSPLHFGNGTRLTVT.

The CDR3 here is CASSRTLRASSYNSPLHF. The CDR3 DNA sequence: TGTGCCAGCAGTCGGACATTAAGGGCGAGCTCCTATAATTCACCCCTCCACTTT. V gene TRBV11-2 combines with J gene TRBJ1-6; D might be TRBD1 (5 bases). Germline V lookup: CDR1 SGHAT, CDR2 FQNNGV. V dropped 6 bases and J dropped 0 bases, with 18 bases sitting between them. The CDR3 consists of 18 residues.

This clone was counted between two and nine times. The V gene is TRBV6-5, the J gene TRBJ1-6; D perhaps matches TRBD1 (6 bases). V was trimmed by 8 bases and J by 5 bases, leaving 16 bases between them. The CDR3 consists of 15 residues. Looked up from germline, CDR1 is MNHEY and CDR2 is SVGAGI. The CDR3 spells CASGASGTNNSPLHF. DNA for the CDR3: TGTGCCAGCGGCGCCTCCGGGACAAATAATTCACCCCTCCACTTT.

The chain couples TRBV18 to TRBJ2-5, with no clear D. Germline loops: CDR1 KGHSH, CDR2 LQKENI. Trimming shortened V by 8 bases and J by 4 bases, and 11 bases separated the two germline ends. This CDR3 is built from 12 residues. The CDR3: CASQAVGETQYF. The CDR3 DNA reads as TGTGCCAGCCAGGCTGTCGGAGAGACCCAGTACTTC. Using reference TRBV18 and TRBJ2-5 for the parts outside the CDR3, the full variable domain is NAGVMQNPRHLVRRRGQEARLRCSPMKGHSHVYWYRQLPEEGLKFMVYLQKENIIDESGMPKERFSAEFPKEGPSILRIQQVVRGDSAAYFCASQAVGETQYFGPGTRLLVL.

The chain carries TRBV5-4 and TRBJ2-1; D unresolved. The CDR3 has 17 amino acids. The germline V gene has CDR1 SGHNT and CDR2 YYREEE (reference sequence). Trimming left V 6 bases short and J 1 base short, with 20 bases between. CDR3 sequence: CASTSFSTEYSYNEQFF. CDR3 DNA sequence: TGTGCCAGCACCAGCTTCTCTACAGAATATTCCTACAATGAGCAGTTCTTC. The complete variable domain, with remaining parts taken from reference TRBV5-4 and TRBJ2-1, reads ETGVTQSPTHLIKTRGQQVTLRCSSQSGHNTVSWYQQALGQGPQFIFQYYREEENGRGNFPPRFSGLQFPNYSSELNVNALELDDSALYLCASTSFSTEYSYNEQFFGPGTRLTVL.

This chain links TRBV6-4 with TRBJ2-1; TRBD2 agrees at 9 bases. The J segment lost 5 bases and the V segment lost 0 bases, leaving 2 bases of the junction unmatched. Germline V gene data show CDR1 as MRHNA and CDR2 as SNTAGT. CDR3 length equals 15 residues. CDR3 coding DNA: TGTGCCAGCAGTGACTCGGCGGGGGGGCACAATGAGCAGTTCTTC. Its protein product is CASSDSAGGHNEQFF.

V usage is TRBV7-2 and J usage is TRBJ2-3, with TRBD2 matching over 9 bases. Germline assignment: CDR1 SGHTA and CDR2 FQGNSA. V lost 3 bases, J lost 0 bases, and 1 base stayed unmatched. CDR3 length: 15 residues. Here the CDR3 reads CASSLSGGSTDTQYF. As DNA, the CDR3 is TGTGCCAGCAGCTTGAGCGGGGGGAGCACAGATACGCAGTATTTT.

V usage is TRBV5-5 and J usage is TRBJ1-1; no firm D call. This CDR3 region has 15 residues. Germline CDR1 is SGHKS and CDR2 is YYEKEE (reference sequence). V lost 2 bases and J lost 1, with 12 bases in between. CDR3 residues: CASSLTAAGNTEAFF. The CDR3 DNA is TGTGCCAGCAGCTTAACGGCAGCGGGGAACACTGAAGCTTTCTTT.

V is TRBV6-4 and J is TRBJ2-1; TRBD2 aligns across 10 bases. CDR3 length equals 15 residues. Germline V gives CDR1 MRHNA, CDR2 SNTAGT. V lost 0 bases to trimming and J lost 5 bases; unmatched junction nucleotides: 1. CDR3 amino acids: CASSDSSGGNNEQFF. CDR3 bases: TGTGCCAGCAGTGACTCTAGCGGGGGGAACAATGAGCAGTTCTTC.

This chain connects TRBV18 to TRBJ2-1, with 9 bases fitting TRBD1. Germline V CDR1 and CDR2: KGHSH, LQKENI. Trimming removed 1 base from V and 9 bases from J; junction bases left unmatched: 4. The CDR3 has 14 amino acids. The CDR3, as DNA: TGTGCCAGCTCACCACGGGACAGGGCGCCTGAGCAGTTCTTC. Protein product: CASSPRDRAPEQFF.

The chain couples TRBV4-2 to TRBJ1-2; 9 bases fit TRBD1. Germline V lookup: CDR1 LGHNA, CDR2 YNFKEQ. The CDR3 contains 17 residues. J lost 7 bases, V lost 0 bases, and 12 bases had no gene match. The CDR3 bases are TGTGCCAGCAGCCAAGATATAATAGGGACAGGGTCTAGTGGCTACACCTTC. Translation: CASSQDIIGTGSSGYTF.

This chain uses TRBV6-2 or TRBV6-3 with TRBJ2-7; 11 bases are a match to TRBD1. V trimming: 4 bases; J trimming: 4 bases; junction bases outside the gene matches: 6. The CDR3 runs 15 residues. CDR1 and CDR2 from the germline V gene are MNHEY and SVGEGT. CDR3: CASSFSGQGVYEQYF. The CDR3 DNA sequence: TGTGCCAGCAGTTTCTCGGGACAGGGGGTTTACGAGCAGTACTTC.

The rearrangement uses TRBV5-1 and TRBJ2-2; TRBD2 might be the D (8 bases). The germline V gene encodes CDR1 SGHRS and CDR2 YFSETQ. CDR3 size: 19 residues. Trimming shortened V by 6 bases and J by 2 bases, and 26 bases separated the two germline ends. DNA of the CDR3: TGCGCCAGCACCCAAAACCCTGGGACAGCGGGAGAAAACACCGGGGAGCTGTTTTTT. Amino acid sequence: CASTQNPGTAGENTGELFF.

A remark on this clone: At one end the junction does not follow the germline gene, possibly because of a read error. V is TRBV2 and J is TRBJ1-2; TRBD1 matches 9 bases. CDR3 length: 11 residues. Germline loops: CDR1 SNHLY, CDR2 FYNNEI. CDR3 in DNA: TGTGCCAGCAGTGAAAGGGACAGGGATGACTTC. This translates into CASSERDRDDF.

The V and J genes are TRBV18 and TRBJ1-2, with TRBD1 as a possible D gene (6 bases). The CDR3 is made up of 15 amino acids. Germline V gene lookup returns CDR1 KGHSH and CDR2 LQKENI. Trimming removed 2 bases at V and 1 base at J, with 11 bases between. Here the CDR3 reads CASSPEQGVNYGYTF. As DNA, the CDR3 is TGTGCCAGCTCACCAGAACAGGGTGTTAACTATGGCTACACCTTC.

The chain uses TRBV7-3 and TRBJ2-5, with 7 bases aligning to TRBD1. This CDR3 region has 13 residues. Losses at the gene ends were 5 bases for V and 7 bases for J; bases not matched to a gene: 7. Germline-derived CDR1 and CDR2 are SGHTA and FQGTGA. CDR3 in amino acids: CASSTGSGGTQYF. The CDR3 DNA follows: TGTGCCAGCAGCACAGGGTCAGGGGGGACCCAGTACTTC.

This clone appeared once. V gene TRBV6-2 or TRBV6-3 combines with J gene TRBJ2-3; TRBD2 aligns across 12 bases. Germline CDR1 MNHEY, CDR2 SVGEGT. V gave up 4 bases and J gave up 4 bases; unmatched junction bases: 3. This CDR3 contains 15 residues. CDR3: CASSSSGGAADTQYF. CDR3 nucleotide sequence: TGTGCCAGCAGTTCTAGCGGGGGGGCAGCAGATACGCAGTATTTT.

About this clone: One end of the junction does not line up with germline, which may come from a read error. The chain uses TRBV19 and TRBJ1-4; TRBD1 is a possible D gene (5 bases). Germline V gives CDR1 LNHDA, CDR2 SQIVND (reference sequence). This CDR3 is built from 11 residues. Here the CDR3 reads CASGGDEKLFF. For the CDR3, the DNA is TGCGCCTCCGGGGGGGACGAAAAACTGTTTTTT.

The rearrangement joins TRBV2 to TRBJ2-7, with D maybe TRBD2 (5 bases). Per the germline V gene, CDR1 is SNHLY and CDR2 is FYNNEI. The V gene lost 8 bases and the J gene lost 0 bases, with 17 bases spanning the gap. This CDR3 spans 15 amino acids. CDR3 sequence: CASGPSSILSYEQYF. The CDR3 region has the DNA TGTGCCAGCGGTCCTAGCTCCATTCTCTCCTACGAGCAGTACTTC.